Following are 9 T cell receptor beta chains from one sample sequenced in a study of T cells after yellow fever vaccination. TCRdb reprocessed the 5' RACE reads with MiXCR, giving one entry per CDR3 protein. The sample lists hundreds of thousands of distinct CDR3 sequences; around 4% were seen once. The sample consisted of PBMCs, taken on the day of the yellow fever booster vaccination. These receptors all stem from a man between 18 and 29 years old who received the YFV17D yellow fever vaccine.

Details on this clonotype: An end of the junction differs from the germline gene, which may be a read error. The chain has TRBV23-1 and TRBJ1-2; D uncertain. TRBV23-1 is recorded as an ORF, its role being uncertain. This CDR3 contains 15 residues. The CDR3 protein is CACSQTPRRHYGYTF. CDR3 sequence (DNA): TGCGCCTGCAGTCAAACCCCCCGCAGACACTATGGCTACACCTTC.

The rearrangement uses TRBV10-3 and TRBJ1-2; unclear D gene. CDR3 length: 12 amino acids. Germline V CDR1 and CDR2: ENHRY, SYGVKD. The ends were cut back, 7 bases at V and 6 bases at J, with 12 bases in the middle. The CDR3 coding sequence is TGTGCCATCAAAAACCAGCTGGATGGCTACACCTTC. The encoded protein is CAIKNQLDGYTF.

This clonotype was observed a few times. The V call is TRBV5-1, the J call TRBJ2-1; 7 bases align to TRBD2. This CDR3 region has 17 residues. Germline lookup yields CDR1 SGHRS and CDR2 YFSETQ. Trimming cost V 5 bases and J 0 bases; bases outside gene matches: 11. The CDR3 loop reads CASRKGTIQSSYNEQFF. In DNA form, the CDR3 reads TGCGCCAGCAGGAAGGGGACTATCCAGAGCTCCTACAATGAGCAGTTCTTC.

V usage is TRBV2 and J usage is TRBJ1-1; D is undetermined. The germline CDR1 and CDR2 sequences are SNHLY and FYNNEI. This CDR3 has 15 residues. Trimming pared 2 bases from V and 1 base from J, leaving 11 bases between. The CDR3 DNA reads as TGTGCCAGCAGTGAACGAGCGCGACAGAACACTGAAGCTTTCTTT. Amino acids: CASSERARQNTEAFF.

In its sample, this clonotype was seen many times. This chain links TRBV5-1 with TRBJ2-1; the D gene could be TRBD1 or TRBD2 (5 bases each). Trimming removed 4 bases at V and 1 base at J, with 15 bases between. The V gene's germline CDR1 is SGHRS and CDR2 YFSETQ. The CDR3 is 16 amino acids. The DNA for the CDR3 is TGCGCCAGCAGCCTTTATGGGACGGAGTCCTACAATGAGCAGTTCTTC. Amino acid sequence: CASSLYGTESYNEQFF.

This clonotype occurred many times. The chain's CDR3 is CASSQALPDRAVGWEQYF. The CDR3 DNA reads TGCGCCAGCAGCCAAGCCCTCCCGGACAGGGCGGTGGGGTGGGAGCAGTACTTC. The genes are TRBV4-3 and TRBJ2-7, with 8 bases fitting TRBD1. Germline trimming cut 1 base from V and 7 bases from J; bases unmatched to any gene: 18. Germline CDR1 is LGHNA and CDR2 is YSLEER. The CDR3 runs to 18 residues.

The chain is built from TRBV6-2 or TRBV6-3 and TRBJ2-7, with TRBD1 matching 7 bases. The CDR3 contains 15 residues. Per the germline V gene, CDR1 is MNHEY and CDR2 is SVGEGT. V was pared by 5 bases and J by 6 bases, with 13 bases of the junction left unmatched. DNA for the CDR3: TGTGCCAGCAGTACATCGGCGACAGGGCGGGTCGAGCAGTACGTC. Translation gives CASSTSATGRVEQYV.

This clonotype was counted at least ten times. The chain recombines TRBV6-5 with TRBJ2-5, with TRBD2 as a possible D gene (7 bases). Looked up from germline, CDR1 is MNHEY and CDR2 is SVGAGI. Trimming stripped 0 bases from V and 5 bases from J, with 16 bases between. The CDR3 is 16 residues long. The CDR3 DNA reads TGTGCCAGCAGTTACTCGGCCGGGGGGCAGCGGGAGACCCAGTACTTC. Its protein product is CASSYSAGGQRETQYF.

The chain carries TRBV5-6 and TRBJ1-5; 8 bases map to TRBD1. This CDR3 spans 16 amino acids. Germline CDR1 SGHDT, CDR2 YYEEEE. J was trimmed by 3 bases and V by 4 bases; bases with no gene match: 9. Here the CDR3 DNA reads TGTGCCAGCAGCACAGATGGACAGGGTAACAATCAGCCCCAGCATTTT. Protein: CASSTDGQGNNQPQHF.